The rows below give T cell receptor beta chains drawn from one sample of a study of shared clonotypes between healthy human individuals. Measured with immunoSEQ multiplex PCR; TCRdb has only the in-frame clones, and not every one. The repertoire holds around 1.5 million clones, with approximately 98% as singletons. Sequenced material: naive CD4+ T cells sorted from blood. The receptor source for this set is a man aged 25 to 40 in good health. Both conserved end residues are trimmed from each CDR3.

j_call | v_call | cdr3_aa
TRBJ2-1 | TRBV28 | ASSLFASEQF
TRBJ1-5 | TRBV7-2 | ASSLVLAGNQPQH
TRBJ2-7 | TRBV18 | ASSPRQGTYEQY
TRBJ2-1 | TRBV5-1 | ASSGGGAGSYNEQF
TRBJ1-1 | TRBV19 | ASCSLRTEAF
TRBJ2-7 | TRBV4-1 | ASSQDPGTTLSYEQY
TRBJ2-7 | TRBV28 | ASSFLAGGPSEQY
TRBJ2-7 | TRBV5-5 | ASSLGLAGIYEQY
TRBJ1-4 | TRBV19 | ASKGQNEKLF
TRBJ2-7 | TRBV30 | AWARRGGEQY
TRBJ1-1 | TRBV5-4 | ASSLVPNTEAF
TRBJ2-5 | TRBV15 | ATSRDLEPTETQY
TRBJ2-7 | TRBV5-4 | ASSLGSGPLYEQY
TRBJ1-2 | TRBV29-1 | SVESTGGNYGYT
TRBJ2-4 | TRBV19 | ASSIGGTGKIQY
TRBJ2-3 | TRBV9 | ASSVWFSGRGTDTQY
TRBJ2-7 | TRBV18 | ASSPLGSGRLSYEQY
TRBJ2-3 | TRBV7-2 | ASSFRLAGEWGGDTQY
TRBJ1-5 | TRBV19 | ASRESPGQGAYGNQPQH
TRBJ1-2 | TRBV28 | ASRGRGYT
TRBJ2-7 | TRBV7-2 | ASSTTSQYEQY
TRBJ2-5 | TRBV18 | ASSAKTSGSGNGVTQY
TRBJ2-3 | TRBV9 | ASSARSGGASTDTQY
TRBJ2-1 | TRBV15 | ATSRVAGGIILYNEQF
TRBJ1-2 | TRBV2 | ASTPGWTGLSRGYT
TRBJ2-7 | TRBV18 | ASSRTGTYEQY
TRBJ1-2 | TRBV25-1 | ASSHPGQLYGYT
TRBJ2-7 | TRBV5-1 | ASSLGAGRYEQY
TRBJ2-7 | TRBV11-2 | ASSLGWEGYEQY
TRBJ2-7 | TRBV5-1 | ASSLGLAAEYTYEQY
TRBJ2-7 | TRBV6-1 | ASSERTSGPYYSYEQY
TRBJ1-2 | TRBV28 | ASSSGQGDLNYGYT
TRBJ1-1 | TRBV5-6 | ASSLWRRSTEAF
TRBJ1-1 | TRBV14 | ASSLRTPRVNTEAF
TRBJ2-1 | TRBV4-1 | ASEDPTRDREREQF
TRBJ2-7 | TRBV19 | ASSIRDRGSYEQY
TRBJ1-1 | TRBV7-9 | ASSLKNLEAF
TRBJ2-7 | TRBV29-1 | SVDRGHEQY
TRBJ1-1 | TRBV15 | ATSRGGQNNEAF
TRBJ2-7 | TRBV5-4 | ASSPYPSAGGLEQY
TRBJ2-3 | TRBV7-9 | ASSPGLAGQDTQY
TRBJ1-5 | TRBV15 | ATSRDRTGGNQPQH
TRBJ2-7 | TRBV7-9 | ASSLSRDSSYEQY